These 23 T cell receptor beta chains share one sample of origin, sequenced in a study of identical twins. TCRdb processed the 5' RACE reads anew with MiXCR; each CDR3 protein has one entry. The profile covers 750,000 to 950,000 distinct CDR3 sequences, with 12% appearing a single time and around 1.6% taken by the ten largest. The data were also submitted as part of a second study, on yellow fever vaccine responses in identical twins.

Sequenced: PBMCs. The receptor source for this set is a woman younger than 30 in good health.

This clonotype appeared a few times. The chain employs TRBV5-1 and TRBJ2-3; 7 bases are shared with TRBD1. CDR3 length: 15 amino acids. Germline V gene data show CDR1 as SGHRS and CDR2 as YFSETQ. The J segment lost 6 bases and the V segment lost 3 bases, leaving 10 bases of the junction unmatched. The CDR3 DNA follows: TGCGCCAGCAGCTCCAACCGACAGGGAGTGGATACGCAGTATTTT. Residues: CASSSNRQGVDTQYF.

In its sample, this clonotype was seen many times. The V and J genes are TRBV3-1 and TRBJ1-5; 8 bases map to TRBD1. The germline V gene has CDR1 LGHDT and CDR2 YNNKEL (reference sequence). The CDR3 has 16 residues. J gave up 4 bases and V 3 bases, and 8 bases lay outside the gene matches. In DNA, the CDR3 is TGTGCCAGCAGCCAGACCGGGACAGGTAATAATCAGCCCCAGCATTTT. Protein product: CASSQTGTGNNQPQHF.

This clonotype came up a few times. The chain links TRBV5-1 to TRBJ1-2, with D hard to call. The CDR3 length is 17 residues. Trimming took 4 bases from V and 0 from J, leaving 19 bases between them. Germline V gene sequence: CDR1 SGHRS, CDR2 YFSETQ. The CDR3 DNA reads as TGCGCCAGCAGCCCGCGGGAACCCGGGGTGGCTAACTATGGCTACACCTTC. Translated, it gives CASSPREPGVANYGYTF.

The CDR3 DNA is TGTGCCAGCTCACCGACCGGACTAGCGGGAGGGGCAGAGACCCAGTACTTC. This translates into CASSPTGLAGGAETQYF. The rearrangement uses TRBV18 and TRBJ2-5; 15 nucleotides line up with TRBD2. J gave up 4 bases and V 3 bases, and 6 bases lay outside the gene matches. CDR3 length equals 17 residues. CDR1 is KGHSH, CDR2 LQKENI, per germline.

A few counts support this clonotype. V is TRBV28 and J is TRBJ2-2; D is perhaps TRBD1 (5 bases). The ends were cut back, 1 base at V and 5 bases at J, with 11 bases in the middle. The CDR3 consists of 15 residues. Germline assignment: CDR1 MDHEN and CDR2 SYDVKM. The CDR3 protein is CASSLFPRGTGELFF. In nucleotides, the CDR3 is TGTGCCAGCAGTTTATTTCCTAGGGGAACCGGGGAGCTGTTTTTT.

Many counts were recorded for this clonotype. V usage is TRBV20-1 and J usage is TRBJ1-3, with 7 bases fitting TRBD1. This CDR3 spans 13 amino acids. From germline, CDR1 is DFQATT and CDR2 SNEGSKA (reference sequence). After removal of 1 base from V and 3 bases from J, the junction contained 0 bases not matched to a gene. In DNA, the CDR3 is TGCAGTGCTAGAGGGACAGGTGGAAACACCATATATTTT. Its protein product is CSARGTGGNTIYF.

This clonotype was counted ten times or more. The J gene is TRBJ1-2, the V gene TRBV10-3; 9 bases are a match to TRBD1. The CDR3 is 12 amino acids. The germline CDR1 and CDR2 sequences are ENHRY and SYGVKD. J gave up 6 bases and V 7 bases, and 3 bases lay outside the gene matches. CDR3 coding DNA: TGTGCCATCACTAGGACAGGGGATGGCTACACCTTC. Protein: CAITRTGDGYTF.

This clonotype was detected a few times. This chain joins TRBV20-1 and TRBJ2-7; D is uncertain. Germline assignment: CDR1 DFQATT and CDR2 SNEGSKA (reference sequence). Trimming cost V 0 bases and J 0 bases, with 12 bases left between them. The CDR3 contains 15 residues. The CDR3 bases are TGCAGTGCTAGAGAAGTTGTGGGTATCTCCTACGAGCAGTACTTC. Its protein is CSAREVVGISYEQYF.

The chain is built from TRBV6-5 and TRBJ1-4; 8 bases fit TRBD1. The trim removed 0 bases at V and 5 bases at J, leaving 5 bases unmatched. Germline V gives CDR1 MNHEY, CDR2 SVGAGI. The CDR3 consists of 16 residues. This CDR3 reads CASSYSGTGWNEKLFF. CDR3 coding DNA: TGTGCCAGCAGTTACTCGGGGACAGGCTGGAATGAAAAACTGTTTTTT.

Many counts were recorded for this clonotype. V gene TRBV10-1 combines with J gene TRBJ2-2; the D gene is possibly TRBD1 (6 bases). V gave up 6 bases and J gave up 7 bases, with 12 bases separating them. This CDR3 spans 13 amino acids. Germline V CDR1 and CDR2: WNHNN, SYGVQD (reference sequence). CDR3 sequence reads: CASSRGSVGELFF. CDR3 in DNA: TGCGCCAGCAGCAGGGGTTCGGTCGGGGAGCTGTTTTTT.

CDR3 bases: TGTGCCAGCAGCCAAGAAAGGATAGGGGTCGGGGGGATCTACAATGAGCAGTTCTTC. As protein: CASSQERIGVGGIYNEQFF. This sequence joins TRBV3-1 and TRBJ2-1; 7 bases match TRBD2. The trim removed 0 bases at V and 3 bases at J, leaving 14 bases unmatched. The CDR3 length is 19 residues. CDR1 is LGHDT, CDR2 YNNKEL, per germline (reference sequence).

This clonotype showed up just a few times. The chain carries TRBV29-1 and TRBJ1-2; perhaps TRBD1 as D (6 bases). CDR1 is SQVTM, CDR2 ANQGSEA, per germline. There are 12 residues in the CDR3. V gave up 7 bases and J gave up 8 bases, with 17 bases separating them. The CDR3 here is CSEVRGAMGYTF. The DNA of the CDR3 is TGCAGCGAAGTCCGGGGGGCCATGGGCTACACCTTC. Full variable domain (missing parts from reference TRBV29-1 and TRBJ1-2): SAVISQKPSRDICQRGTSLTIQCQVDSQVTMMFWYRQQPGQSLTLIATANQGSEATYESGFVIDKFPISRPNLTFSTLTVSNMSPEDSSIYLCSEVRGAMGYTFGSGTRLTVV.

The sample holds many counts of this clonotype. This chain links TRBV29-1 with TRBJ1-4; D perhaps matches TRBD1 (5 bases). CDR1 and CDR2 from the germline V gene are SQVTM and ANQGSEA. The CDR3 has 14 amino acids. The V end lost 2 bases, the J end lost 5 bases, and 12 bases lay between the germline ends. CDR3 bases: TGCAGCGTTGAAAGTTTTGGGGGAAATGAAAAACTGTTTTTT. It codes for CSVESFGGNEKLFF. Looking up the rest from reference TRBV29-1 and TRBJ1-4 gives the full variable domain: SAVISQKPSRDICQRGTSLTIQCQVDSQVTMMFWYRQQPGQSLTLIATANQGSEATYESGFVIDKFPISRPNLTFSTLTVSNMSPEDSSIYLCSVESFGGNEKLFFGSGTQLSVL.

The V and J genes are TRBV3-1 and TRBJ2-7; 8 nucleotides match TRBD2. Unmatched junction bases numbered 13, after V lost 0 bases and J lost 3 bases. The CDR3 loop spans 18 amino acids. The germline gives CDR1 LGHDT, CDR2 YNNKEL (reference sequence). CDR3 residues: CASSQDRPGAGGGYEQYV. For the CDR3, the DNA is TGTGCCAGCAGCCAAGACCGGCCCGGGGCGGGGGGTGGCTACGAGCAGTACGTC.

This clonotype has at least ten counts. V gene TRBV4-1 combines with J gene TRBJ2-3, with D possibly TRBD2 on 5 matching bases. The CDR3 runs 15 residues. Per the germline V gene, CDR1 is MGHRA and CDR2 is YSYEKL. Between the trimmed V and J ends, which lost 4 bases and 0 bases, there was a span of 11 bases. The CDR3 protein is CASSPGYSSTDTQYF. The CDR3 nucleotides read TGCGCCAGCAGCCCGGGGTACTCGAGCACAGATACGCAGTATTTT.

This clonotype was counted at least ten times. V gene TRBV7-8 combines with J gene TRBJ2-1; 11 positions agree with TRBD1. Per germline, CDR1 SGHVS and CDR2 FQNEAQ. The CDR3 totals 16 residues. V trimming: 7 bases; J trimming: 8 bases; junction bases outside the gene matches: 13. The CDR3 nucleotides are TGTGCCAGCATTACGGGAGGAGGACAGGGGGCCGATGAGCAGTTCTTC. Translated, it gives CASITGGGQGADEQFF.

This clonotype was seen a few times. This chain links TRBV24-1 with TRBJ2-3; 7 bases are shared with TRBD1. Germline V gene data show CDR1 as KGHDR and CDR2 as SFDVKD. This CDR3 has 17 amino acids. Unmatched junction bases numbered 6, after V lost 0 bases and J lost 1 base. This CDR3 reads CATSDLPGQTGTDTQYF. The CDR3 DNA is TGTGCCACCAGTGATTTGCCGGGACAGACAGGCACAGATACGCAGTATTTT.

This chain joins TRBV19 and TRBJ2-7; D is ambiguous. The CDR3 runs to 14 residues. V was clipped by 1 base and J by 4 bases, with 11 bases between them. CDR1 and CDR2 (germline): LNHDA, SQIVND (reference sequence). Written as DNA, the CDR3 is TGTGCCAGTAGTATAGGGACCAAAACATACGAGCAGTACTTC. It translates to CASSIGTKTYEQYF.

The rearrangement joins TRBV15 to TRBJ1-4, with D maybe TRBD1 (5 bases). Germline assignment: CDR1 LNHNV and CDR2 YYDKDF (reference sequence). V lost 2 bases, J lost 6 bases, and 13 bases lay in between. CDR3 size: 15 residues. CDR3 in amino acids: CATSRTGGGDEKLFF. The CDR3 nucleotides read TGTGCCACCAGCAGAACAGGTGGAGGAGATGAAAAACTGTTTTTT.

J is TRBJ2-7 and V is TRBV5-1; D not certain. This CDR3 has 14 residues. Per the germline V gene, CDR1 is SGHRS and CDR2 is YFSETQ. V shed 4 bases and J shed 0 bases, with 11 bases lying between them. The CDR3 spells CASSGRSSSYEQYF. The CDR3 bases are TGCGCCAGCAGCGGCAGGAGCAGCTCCTACGAGCAGTACTTC.

This clonotype came up a few times. V and J are TRBV5-8 and TRBJ1-1; a possible D gene is TRBD1 (6 bases). Trimming stripped 6 bases from V and 4 bases from J, with 16 bases between. CDR1 and CDR2 (germline): SGHTS, YDEGEE. This CDR3 comprises 14 residues. This CDR3 is CASTVGGAITEAFF. The DNA for the CDR3 is TGTGCCAGCACCGTCGGGGGGGCCATCACTGAAGCTTTCTTT. The entire variable domain, with the rest obtained from reference TRBV5-8 and TRBJ1-1, is as follows: EAGVTQSPTHLIKTRGQQATLRCSPISGHTSVYWYQQALGLGLQFLLWYDEGEERNRGNFPPRFSGRQFPNYSSELNVNALELEDSALYLCASTVGGAITEAFFGQGTRLTVV.

V gene TRBV11-2 combines with J gene TRBJ2-5, with unresolved D. CDR1 SGHAT and CDR2 FQNNGV come from the germline V gene. The V gene lost 3 bases and the J gene lost 5 bases, with 25 bases spanning the gap. The CDR3 runs 18 residues. The CDR3 region is CASSFWIRSPPDGETQYF. In nucleotides, the CDR3 is TGTGCCAGCAGCTTCTGGATTAGGAGTCCGCCCGACGGGGAGACCCAGTACTTC.

The CDR3 region is CASSLVPGNYEQYV. The CDR3 DNA sequence: TGTGCCAGCAGCTTGGTTCCTGGTAACTACGAGCAGTACGTC. The chain links TRBV5-5 to TRBJ2-7; D call uncertain. V lost 0 bases to trimming and J lost 3 bases, with 10 bases between them. The germline CDR1 and CDR2 sequences are SGHKS and YYEKEE (reference sequence). CDR3 length: 14 amino acids.